The rows below give T cell receptor beta chains drawn from one sample of a study of blood T cell repertoires in COVID-19. The table came from immunoSEQ multiplex PCR; TCRdb's copy has only in-frame clones and leaves some out. The table has 150,000 to 200,000 clones, approximately 86% seen once; the top ten hold roughly 8%. Input material: peripheral blood. These receptors all stem from a man aged 60 to 75 with acute or convalescent COVID-19. Both conserved end residues are part of each CDR3. The D gene is left open where the match is weak. Expanded clones get a size class; other rows say once, few or many, or leave the size out.

size,D,V,J,DNA,CDR3
.,.,TRBV28,TRBJ2-5,TGTGCCAGCAGACTCCAGGGGCCCCTGGGAGAGACCCAGTACTTC,CASRLQGPLGETQYF
.,TRBD1,TRBV19,TRBJ1-6,TGTGCCAGTAGTACCGGACAGGGGGATTCACCCCTCCACTTT,CASSTGQGDSPLHF
.,TRBD2,TRBV28,TRBJ2-7,TGTGCCAGCAGCGGAGGTGGCGGGAGGCTCAACGAGCAGTACTTC,CASSGGGGRLNEQYF
once,.,TRBV28,TRBJ2-7,TGTGCCAGCAGCAGCGGCCCGTACGAGCAGTACTTC,CASSSGPYEQYF
.,.,TRBV5-1,TRBJ2-7,TGCGCCAGCAGCTTCCTAGCGCCAGGACGGGACGAGCAGTACTTC,CASSFLAPGRDEQYF
.,TRBD2,TRBV4-1,TRBJ2-7,TGCGCCAGCAGCCACCCTAGCGGGGGGGGCGAGCAGTACTTC,CASSHPSGGGEQYF
.,.,TRBV5-1,TRBJ2-7,TGCGCCAGCAGCCCCCGCGTCGGGCCTAGCAGCATTGAGCAGTACTTC,CASSPRVGPSSIEQYF
.,.,TRBV9,TRBJ2-1,TGTGCCAGCAGCGTAGCTCCTTTCACTAGGTCCGGGGATGAGCAGTTCTTC,CASSVAPFTRSGDEQFF
.,.,TRBV19,TRBJ1-1,TGTGCCAGTAGTATAAATGAGGGGGACACTGAAGCTTTCTTT,CASSINEGDTEAFF
.,.,TRBV9,TRBJ2-2,TGTGCCAGCAGCGTATTTTGGGAGGGGGCCGGGGAGCTGTTTTTT,CASSVFWEGAGELFF
.,.,TRBV10-3,TRBJ1-6,TGTGTCACGGCGGGGACGAATAATTCACCCCTCCACTTT,CVTAGTNNSPLHF
.,TRBD1,TRBV6-5,TRBJ1-2,TGTGCCAGCAGTAGGGGGACAGGAGAGTACTATGGCTACACCTTC,CASSRGTGEYYGYTF
.,.,TRBV15,TRBJ2-1,TGTGCCACCGCTCCGCGGAATTCGGGTGAGCAGTTCTTC,CATAPRNSGEQFF
once,.,TRBV10-3,TRBJ2-2,TGTGCCATCACAAGGACTAACACCGGGGAGCTGTTTTTT,CAITRTNTGELFF
.,TRBD1,TRBV2,TRBJ1-1,TGTGCCAGCAGCGGACAGGGGTTGAACACTGAAGCTTTCTTT,CASSGQGLNTEAFF
.,.,TRBV19,TRBJ1-2,TGTGCCAGTACCTGGGGGGGCGACTATGGCTACACCTTC,CASTWGGDYGYTF
.,TRBD2,TRBV15,TRBJ2-7,TGTGCCACCAGCAGAGGGGGAGCGGGGAGTATCTACGAGCAGTACTTC,CATSRGGAGSIYEQYF
.,.,TRBV7-8,TRBJ1-1,TGTGCCAGCAGCTTAGTCCCCAGGGCTACTCAGACTGAAGCTTTCTTT,CASSLVPRATQTEAFF
.,.,TRBV18,TRBJ1-1,TGTGCCAGCTCACCACCCGACAAGAACACTGAAGCTTTCTTT,CASSPPDKNTEAFF
.,.,TRBV24-1,TRBJ1-2,TGTGCCACCAGTGAGTCGACAAGTACATCGAGCTACACCTTC,CATSESTSTSSYTF
.,TRBD1,TRBV5-5,TRBJ1-2,TGTGCCAGCAGCACACAGGGGGCGGACTATGGCTACACCTTC,CASSTQGADYGYTF
.,.,TRBV28,TRBJ1-3,TGTGCCAGCAGACAAGGCCCGCTGGGACACCCTGGAAACACCATATATTTT,CASRQGPLGHPGNTIYF
.,TRBD1,TRBV6-5,TRBJ1-2,TGTGCCAGCAGTACAGGGGGCCGACTCTATGGCTACACCTTC,CASSTGGRLYGYTF
few,.,TRBV11-2,TRBJ2-2,TGTGCCAGCAGCCCTGTTATGAACACCGGGGAGCTGTTTTTT,CASSPVMNTGELFF
.,.,TRBV7-9,TRBJ1-2,TGTGCCAGCAGCCAGAAACGTGTAGGGGATGGCTACACCTTC,CASSQKRVGDGYTF
.,TRBD1,TRBV6-1,TRBJ1-1,TGTGCCAGCAGTGAAGGGGACCGGACAGGGAGGGTTTCGGACACTGAAGCTTTCTTT,CASSEGDRTGRVSDTEAFF
.,.,TRBV7-7,TRBJ2-5,TGTGCCAGCAGCTTAGACTCAGGGACCCAGTACTTC,CASSLDSGTQYF
.,.,TRBV18,TRBJ2-7,TGTGCCAGCTCACAGGGGTTAACCTACGAGCAGTACTTC,CASSQGLTYEQYF
once,TRBD1,TRBV11-3,TRBJ2-1,TGTGCCAGCAGCATCGGACAGGGTAGATCCAATGAGCAGTTCTTC,CASSIGQGRSNEQFF
.,TRBD2,TRBV4-1,TRBJ2-1,TGCGCCAGCAGCCCACTCTTGCGGGAGGAGAATGAGCAGTTCTTC,CASSPLLREENEQFF
.,.,TRBV6-5,TRBJ2-7,TGTGCCAGCAGTCTCAGGGGATTCTACGAGCAGTACTTC,CASSLRGFYEQYF
.,.,TRBV27,TRBJ2-3,TGTGCCAGTAGTTTATTATCACCGTTTTCAGAGGAGGGCCTCAAGGATACGCAGTATTTT,CASSLLSPFSEEGLKDTQYF
.,.,TRBV18,TRBJ2-7,TGTGCCAGCTCTCTAGGGGTTGTCGTGAACGAGCAGTACTTC,CASSLGVVVNEQYF
once,TRBD2,TRBV7-3,TRBJ2-5,TGTGCCAGCAGCTCTCCGGCGGGGGGGTCCGAAGAGACCCAGTACTTC,CASSSPAGGSEETQYF
.,.,TRBV29-1,TRBJ2-7,TGCAGCGTCCTGGGGCAGGGTATGGACGAGCAGTACTTC,CSVLGQGMDEQYF
.,.,TRBV7-2,TRBJ1-5,TGTGCCAGCAGCTTAGCGTCCCACTATAGCAATCAGCCCCAGCATTTT,CASSLASHYSNQPQHF
.,TRBD1,TRBV7-3,TRBJ2-3,TGTGCCAGCAGCTCGGCGACAGGGTACACAGATACGCAGTATTTT,CASSSATGYTDTQYF
.,.,TRBV28,TRBJ1-2,TGTGCCAGCAGTTCCGAGGGCTATGGCTACACCTTC,CASSSEGYGYTF
.,TRBD2,TRBV18,TRBJ2-5,TGTGCCAGCTCACCACCGGAGCGGGGAGGGGAGACCCAGTACTTC,CASSPPERGGETQYF
few,.,TRBV21-1,TRBJ1-3,TGTGCCAGCAGCAAAGCGCTCTGGAGCTCTGGAAACACCATATATTTT,CASSKALWSSGNTIYF